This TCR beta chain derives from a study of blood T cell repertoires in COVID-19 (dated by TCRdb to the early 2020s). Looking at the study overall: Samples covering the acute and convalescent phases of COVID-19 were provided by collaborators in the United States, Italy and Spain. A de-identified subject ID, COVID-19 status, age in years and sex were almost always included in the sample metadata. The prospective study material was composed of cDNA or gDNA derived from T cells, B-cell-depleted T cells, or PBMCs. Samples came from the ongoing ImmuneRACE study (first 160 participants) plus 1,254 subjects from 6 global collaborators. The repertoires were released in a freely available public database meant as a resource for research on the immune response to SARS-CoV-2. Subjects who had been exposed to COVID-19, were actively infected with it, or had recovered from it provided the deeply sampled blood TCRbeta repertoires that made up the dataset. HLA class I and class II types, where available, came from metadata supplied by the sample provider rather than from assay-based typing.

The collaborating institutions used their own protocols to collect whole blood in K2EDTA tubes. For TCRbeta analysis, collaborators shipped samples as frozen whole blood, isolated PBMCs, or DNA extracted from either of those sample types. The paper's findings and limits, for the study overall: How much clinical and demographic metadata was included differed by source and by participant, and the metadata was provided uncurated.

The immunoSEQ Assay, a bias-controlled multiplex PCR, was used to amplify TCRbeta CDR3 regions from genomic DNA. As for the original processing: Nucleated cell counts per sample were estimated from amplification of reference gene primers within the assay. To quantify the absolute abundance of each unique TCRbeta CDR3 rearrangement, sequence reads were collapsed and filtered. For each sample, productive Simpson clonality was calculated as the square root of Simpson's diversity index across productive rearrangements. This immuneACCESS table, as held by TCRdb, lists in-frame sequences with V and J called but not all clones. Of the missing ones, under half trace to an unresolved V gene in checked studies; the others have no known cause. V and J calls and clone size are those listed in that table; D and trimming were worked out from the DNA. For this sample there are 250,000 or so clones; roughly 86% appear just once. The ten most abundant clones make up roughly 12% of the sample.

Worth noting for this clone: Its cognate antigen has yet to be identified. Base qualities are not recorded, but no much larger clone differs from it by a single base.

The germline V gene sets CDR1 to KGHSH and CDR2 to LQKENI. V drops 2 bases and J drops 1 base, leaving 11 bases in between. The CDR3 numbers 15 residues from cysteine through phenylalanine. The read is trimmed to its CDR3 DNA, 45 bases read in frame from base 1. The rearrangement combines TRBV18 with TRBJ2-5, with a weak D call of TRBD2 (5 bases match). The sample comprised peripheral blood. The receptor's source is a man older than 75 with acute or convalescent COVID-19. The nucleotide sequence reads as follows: TGTGCCAGCTCACCATGGAGCGGTCCCCAAGAGACCCAGTACTTC. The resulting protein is CASSPWSGPQETQYF.